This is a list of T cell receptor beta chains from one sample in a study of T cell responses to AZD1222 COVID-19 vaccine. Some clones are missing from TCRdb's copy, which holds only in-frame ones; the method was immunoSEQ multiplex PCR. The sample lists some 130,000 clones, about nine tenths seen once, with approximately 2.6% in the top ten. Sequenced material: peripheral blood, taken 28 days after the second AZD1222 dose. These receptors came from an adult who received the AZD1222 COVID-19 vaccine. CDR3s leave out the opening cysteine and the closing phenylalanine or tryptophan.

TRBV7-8 ASSSQGPFNQPQH
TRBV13 ASSLARGTYSGNTIY
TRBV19 ASTPGQGFGELF
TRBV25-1 ASSPFDGLKYTEAF
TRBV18 ASSPGDKNNSPLH
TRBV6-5 ASSPYYEQY
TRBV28 ASRPGGVQQPQH
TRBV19 ASSIVPGQSRVYYRNNEQF
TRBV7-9 ASSLRLGVGNTIY
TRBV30 AWSVGGGGYQETQY
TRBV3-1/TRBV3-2 ASSRYSSGGLRDYGYT
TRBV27 ASSTDRMTEAF
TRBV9 ASSVGTSGGLRPNTQY
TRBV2 ASSGLNQPQH
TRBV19 ASSAGTKAF
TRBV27 ASSSSPGLAGFEQF
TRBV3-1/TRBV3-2 ASSQARTSGELF
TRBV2 ATKGTVNNEKLF
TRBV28 ASSTRGRAVSEAF
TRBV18 ASSPEPRASYGYT
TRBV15 ATSRDRWETNYGYT
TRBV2 ASIRAYEQY
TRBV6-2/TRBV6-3 ASSDLQGRGKYNTEAF
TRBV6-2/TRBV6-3 ASSYNGVIETQY
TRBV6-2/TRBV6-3 ASSSGRAYGYT
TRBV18 ASSPLNTGQMNTEAF
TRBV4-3 ASSQDLAGGTDTQY
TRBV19 ATRDRTGQPDTQY
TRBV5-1 ASSLDQEDTQY
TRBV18 ASSPQAQNTEAF
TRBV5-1 ASSSGDLEAF
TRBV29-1 SAGQGATKNIQY
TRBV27 ASSLGQGWEKLF